The next 7 T cell receptor beta chains were all read from a single sample in a study of post-analysis software for immune sequencing data. Whole-study findings and limits: A handful of TRBV segments were significantly more frequent in patients than in controls. TRBV5-6, TRBV5-1 and TRBV20-1 were among these segments.

Unique molecular identifiers were carried by the TCR beta cDNA libraries. TCRdb called the PCR reads again in MiXCR, with one record for every CDR3 protein. The sample has about 560,000 distinct CDR3 sequences; roughly 46% are singletons. No cognate antigen is known for these TCRs. The sample was blood. The source of these receptors is a girl aged 5-17 years with multiple sclerosis.

This rearrangement joins TRBV29-1 to TRBJ2-3; D is possibly TRBD1 or TRBD2 (5 bases each). The CDR3 extends over 10 amino acids. V lost 7 bases, J lost 13 bases, and 15 bases lay in between. CDR1 is SQVTM and CDR2 is ANQGSEA in the germline V gene. The CDR3 spells CSAGDPLEYF. The CDR3 nucleotides read TGCAGCGCCGGGGACCCCTTGGAGTATTTT.

This clonotype was counted a few times. The rearrangement joins TRBV21-1 to TRBJ2-3; the D call of TRBD1 is as the table states it, not checked on the DNA. TRBV21-1 is classified as a pseudogene. This CDR3 has 16 amino acids. For the CDR3, the DNA is TGTGCCAGCAGCAAAGAGGTGGGACAGGGTAGAGATACGCAGTATTTT. Translation: CASSKEVGQGRDTQYF.

The genes are TRBV13 and TRBJ2-5, with TRBD2 identical over 7 bases. CDR1 PRHDT and CDR2 FYEKMQ come from the germline V gene (reference sequence). Losses at the gene ends were 5 bases for V and 5 bases for J; bases not matched to a gene: 17. CDR3 length equals 17 residues. CDR3 loop: CASSPPIWASGWETQYF. CDR3 bases: TGTGCCAGCAGCCCCCCAATCTGGGCTAGCGGCTGGGAGACCCAGTACTTC. Using reference TRBV13 and TRBJ2-5 for the parts outside the CDR3, the full variable domain is AAGVIQSPRHLIKEKRETATLKCYPIPRHDTVYWYQQGPGQDPQFLISFYEKMQSDKGSIPDRFSAQQFSDYHSELNMSSLELGDSALYFCASSPPIWASGWETQYFGPGTRLLVL.

This clonotype was counted only a few times. This chain links TRBV24-1 with TRBJ2-3, with TRBD2 identical over 14 bases. The germline V gene has CDR1 KGHDR and CDR2 SFDVKD. This CDR3 is built from 18 residues. V was clipped by 1 base and J by 2 bases; unmatched bases: 4. The CDR3 coding sequence is TGTGCCACCAGTGATTTAGGGGGACTAGCGGGAGTCACAGATACGCAGTATTTT. This codes for CATSDLGGLAGVTDTQYF.

This clonotype showed up just a few times. This chain joins TRBV2 and TRBJ2-7; TRBD2 agrees at 12 bases. This CDR3 has 15 residues. CDR1 and CDR2 from the germline V gene are SNHLY and FYNNEI. V was clipped by 7 bases and J by 7 bases; unmatched bases: 11. The CDR3 nucleotides read TGTGCCAGCACTCAGGCGGCTAGCGGGAGGGGGGAGCAGTACTTC. Translated, it gives CASTQAASGRGEQYF.

V is TRBV27 and J is TRBJ2-7; D possibly corresponds to TRBD1 (6 bases). CDR1 is MNHEY and CDR2 is SMNVEV in the germline V gene (reference sequence). Between the trimmed V and J ends, which lost 7 bases and 3 bases, there was a span of 16 bases. This CDR3 spans 14 amino acids. The CDR3 sequence is CASKYKGTSYEQYF. The CDR3 DNA sequence: TGTGCCAGCAAATACAAAGGGACAAGCTACGAGCAGTACTTC.

V usage is TRBV5-1 and J usage is TRBJ2-6, with D hard to call. The germline V gene has CDR1 SGHRS and CDR2 YFSETQ. The CDR3 has 15 amino acids. V dropped 2 bases and J dropped 3 bases, with 9 bases sitting between them. The CDR3 loop reads CASSLGRFGANVLTF. The CDR3 bases are TGCGCCAGCAGCTTAGGCCGCTTTGGGGCCAACGTCCTGACTTTC.